This T cell receptor beta chain stems from a study of beta chain features in type 1 diabetes. The CDR3 consists of 14 residues. Germline loops: CDR1 SGHRS, CDR2 YFSETQ. V gave up 4 bases and J gave up 7 bases; unmatched junction bases: 7. Worth noting for this clone: The antigen remains undetermined.

Study-wide results and caveats: Patients with type 1 diabetes showed fewer VDJ junction insertions and more deletions. The question of HLA type influencing TCRB rearrangement was one that remained unresolved here. All four CD4+ subsets of Type 1 diabetes patients contained TCRB CDR3s that were moderately but significantly shorter.

The whole isolated RNA underwent reverse transcription, so sequencing captured expressed TCRB transcripts. Data came from immunoSEQ multiplex PCR; TCRdb stores just in-frame clones and leaves some out. The profile covers more than 350,000 clones, with about 10% appearing a single time and over 0.035% taken by the ten largest. The chain recombines TRBV5-1 with TRBJ2-7, with 11 bases identical to TRBD1. The specimen sequenced was naive CD4+ T cells from blood. This TCR was sampled from a woman aged 18 to 35 in good health. CDR3 in DNA: TGCGCCAGCAGCACCGGGACAGGGGGTCAAGAGCAGTACGTC. This gives the protein CASSTGTGGQEQYV.